This entry features one T cell receptor (beta chain) sequence. No antigen is known for it. No base qualities exist here, and no much larger clone lies one base off it. At the DNA level, this CDR3 is encoded by other sequences in the same sample as well. This sample is drawn from a study of cytomegalovirus exposure and HLA in healthy donors (dated by TCRdb to the late 2010s). Study-wide context: An earlier analysis of about 560 of the donors reported about 260 Gb of sequence data and approximately 120 million unique TCR beta sequences obtained from some 200 million T cells. Donor age, sex, ethnicity and CMV serostatus were compiled alongside the repertoire data. An early release that covered about 600 HLA-typed donors contained about 300 gigabases of sequencing data and 65 million to 100 million unique TCR sequences. Roughly five DR-DQ haplotypes were treated as single units for association and clustering because of strong linkage in the cohort. High-throughput TCR immunosequencing, statistical association of individual TCRs with disease status, and machine learning were combined to predict cytomegalovirus infection status. In a later analysis, previously published TCR beta repertoires from 550 to 750 donors were re-analyzed and high-resolution HLA genotyping was added so that TCR occurrence patterns could be studied. In an earlier analysis of about 590 of the donors, high-throughput TCR beta sequencing was used to judge whether each TCR beta V gene segment behaved as functional or pseudogenic. Among the roughly 400 genotyped donors, around 81% belonged to the genetic ancestry cluster associated with self-reported Caucasian donors. The T cell repertoires of around 670 subjects were profiled by immunosequencing and related to cytomegalovirus serostatus. The study was designed to test whether signatures of past pathogen exposure could be identified by cataloging public T cell receptors. Rather than using new phenotypic data, the later analysis identified candidate immune exposures from TCR beta sequences and from how often those sequences occurred across donors. HLA typing included class I and class II loci at four-digit resolution. A later genetic analysis used genome-wide SNP genotypes for 398 of the 666 donors, treating that subset as a discovery cohort. Every discovery cohort repertoire had been produced on one sequencing platform. Besides the first cohort of some 670 subjects, a separate validation cohort made up of 120 different subjects was used. On average, roughly 250,000 unique TCR beta nucleotide sequences were sequenced per donor among 398 genotyped donors of the cohort, with roughly 18% of those sequences being non-productive. Typing coverage varied by locus: roughly 620-630 donors for A, B, C, DRB1 and DQB1; about 520 for DQA1; over 600 for DPA1; approximately 490 for DPB1. The research as a whole found: It was suggested by the authors that the approach could potentially be generalized to other disease states and immunological phenotypes. In a later genetic analysis, a missense DCLRE1C variant was associated with V-gene and J-gene trimming of TCR beta chains, and the association was replicated in an independent cohort. In vitro tests confirmed that a few of the cytomegalovirus-associated TCR beta chains recognize cytomegalovirus antigens. A further reported finding was that TCR beta sequences accurately predicted the HLA-A and HLA-B alleles for most subjects in the first cohort. Most TCR sequences were seen in very few donors, while some public TCRs were found in many individuals. An earlier analysis of around 600 of the donors showed that most TCR beta V segments appeared in productive rearrangements either about 87% or about 30% of the time, which broadly matched IMGT annotations. Only TCR beta chains were sequenced in this cohort, and the absence of alpha or paired-chain data limited detectable features. In a later genetic analysis, fewer N-insertions in productive TCRs were reported among donors in an Asian-associated ancestry cluster than the roughly 700-donor mean. The presence/absence analyses assumed that sequencing depth was roughly uniform across donors, and that assumption may not be true. Linkage disequilibrium might explain the correlated functional status among segregating V segments, but an unknown experimental factor could not be ruled out. A later analysis found that HLA-associated TCR beta chains were more clonally expanded and had lower generation probabilities than equally common non-associated chains. Because some donors lacked HLA typing at each locus, the association tests relied only on the typed subset. In the study, roughly 160 TCR beta chains were listed as associated with cytomegalovirus. Immune exposure information for the cohort was limited to CMV serostatus. At a false discovery rate of 0.05, a later analysis linked about 16,000 TCR beta sequences to specific HLA alleles. Because counts were too low, around 18 rarely observed V segments, including chromosome 9 orphons, were left out of the earlier analysis of several hundred of the donors. In a later analysis, TCR association rates were found to vary across HLA loci, with the most associated TCRs seen for DRB1 alleles and the fewest for HLA-C alleles. Several of the top co-occurrence clusters appeared to be linked to parvovirus B19, influenza, CMV and Epstein-Barr virus, according to a later analysis. A cluster of highly shared sequence variants was judged likely to represent a technical artifact of the sequencing pipeline. A later analysis found that most CMV-associated TCR beta chains appeared HLA-restricted, with HLA associations seemingly driven largely by CMV exposure. When HLA alleles, especially DR and DQ, strongly co-occurred, TCR associations were difficult to assign to individual alleles. In both the original and validation cohorts, the classifier was reported to diagnose cytomegalovirus status with high specificity and sensitivity. The 87-base-pair reads could not distinguish some IMGT-functional V segments, including TRBV6-2 and TRBV6-3, so those segments were excluded.

Libraries were prepared through the immunoSEQ multiplex PCR assay. The multiplex PCR relied on a mix of 60 forward primers for TCR Vbeta segments and 13 reverse primers for TCR Jbeta segments. Amplification of the CDR3 region of rearranged TCR beta genes was performed with a multiplex PCR assay on genomic DNA. On the Illumina HiSeq System, the amplified TCR beta libraries were sequenced as 87-base-pair reads. In the paper's pipeline: A later analysis counted about 80 million unique TCR beta chains across the 640 or so repertoires, and about 10 million of these chains were shared by at least two donors. To remove PCR and sequencing errors, raw reads were error-corrected and collapsed into unique sequences using a nearest-neighbor algorithm that merged closely related sequences. CDR3 sequences were aligned to IMGT reference sequences to assign V, D and J gene segments. For a sequence to be retained, a match of at least six nucleotides to both a V gene segment and a J gene segment was required. A rearrangement was called productive if the CDR3 had no stop codons and remained in frame with V and J, and every other rearrangement was called non-productive. Following IMGT convention, CDR3 was defined as the stretch from the second conserved V-encoded cysteine up to the conserved J-encoded phenylalanine. The earlier analysis of 550 to 650 of the donors excluded any sequence lacking an unambiguous match to a single V gene segment. In an earlier analysis of 587 of the donors, a V segment was called functional when productive rearrangements were above 56.7%, and segregating when the standard deviation between donors exceeded 5%. A statistical classification framework was developed to diagnose cytomegalovirus status using the catalog of TCR beta chain sequences. In a later analysis, TCR nucleotide sequences were compared against IMGT/GENE-DB human TR gene sequences so that V and J genes could be assigned. A later analysis assigned CDR3 sequences and most-parsimonious VDJ recombination scenarios with the TCRdist pipeline. A later analysis defined each TCR beta chain by its CDR3 amino acid sequence plus V-gene family, and excluded reads lacking a unique V-gene family. In a later analysis, nearly 600 highly shared, low-generation-probability nucleotide sequences were removed to address suspected cross-contamination and a sequencing artifact. A later analysis calculated a clonal expansion index for each public chain from normalized within-repertoire ranks of inferred template counts. Generation probabilities in a later analysis came from a VDJ recombination model fitted to out-of-frame rearrangements, and those results were checked against IGoR. A later analysis scored TCR-TCR, TCR-HLA and TCR-CMV co-occurrence with hypergeometric tests, applying a repertoire-size bias correction to TCR pairs. To estimate false discovery rates, a later analysis permuted the HLA or CMV assignments 20 times. A later analysis grouped co-occurring TCRs with DBSCAN, adding TCRdist sequence similarity when clustering within HLA-allele-positive subsets. Repertoires with fewer than 30,000 or more than 120,000 public chains were left out of co-occurrence clustering, as were a handful of repertoires with anomalous nucleotide sharing. TCRdb mirrors the immuneACCESS table, restricted to in-frame sequences. Some clones are absent from its copies; in checked studies, under half trace to an unresolved V gene, and the reason for the others is unknown. V, J and clone size were drawn from that table, and D and trimming were deduced from the DNA. The sample table holds around 130,000 clones, of which around 90% were seen once. The ten top clones hold 0.4% to 0.55% of the sample.

In total, approximately 690 healthy bone marrow donors made up the cohort. At the time of sampling, all cohort members were nominally healthy, though unrecorded immune exposures were likely present. The donor was CMV seronegative and was included in the group of 352 seronegative cohort members. Each donor provided a peripheral blood sample, and peripheral blood mononuclear cells were used for TCR beta sequencing. Genomic DNA extraction from the blood cell samples was performed with the Qiagen DNeasy Blood Extraction Kit. The CDR3, from cysteine to phenylalanine, totals 15 residues. Kept here is only the CDR3 DNA, which spans 45 bases and is read in frame from base 1. V has 8 bases trimmed and J has 4 bases trimmed; junction bases matching no gene number 10. CDR1 and CDR2 (SGHTS, YDEGEE) derive from the germline V gene.

This clonotype originated in a woman aged 40 to 50 in good health and CMV-seronegative. This chain joins TRBV5-8 to TRBJ2-5; a stretch of 11 junction bases matches TRBD2. Specimen: PBMCs. The CDR3 amino acid sequence is: CASHLAGGSGETQYF. The nucleotide sequence is given as TGTGCCAGTCATCTAGCGGGAGGATCGGGAGAGACCCAGTACTTC.